This TCR beta chain comes out of a study of T cell repertoires in cytomegalovirus infection. Study-wide context: CMV epitopes used comprised recently identified HLA-C-restricted ones and well-studied HLA-B-restricted ones.

TCRdb analysed the reads with MiXCR anew, one entry per CDR3 protein. The sample has about 830,000 distinct CDR3 sequences, 32% seen once. Germline V lookup: CDR1 DFQATT, CDR2 SNEGSKA (reference sequence). This CDR3 contains 14 residues. With 6 bases removed from V and 4 bases from J, the gap between germline ends came to 15 bases. On this clonotype itself: What it binds is unknown.

This material consisted of cultured CD8+ T cells from PBMCs, taken from culture after CMV antigen stimulation. V gene TRBV20-1 combines with J gene TRBJ2-2; D not resolved. The TCR sequence derives from a human donor in good health (CMV status not recorded). Some clones in this sample may be carry-over from other donors' samples. CDR3 DNA sequence: TGCAGTGCCAGACCCTTGCTGGGCACCGGGGAGCTGTTTTTT. Translated, it gives CSARPLLGTGELFF.